These T cell receptor beta chains were read from a single sample in a study of neurological immune-mediated disorders. Each CDR3 protein is one row after TCRdb ran MiXCR on the 5' RACE reads. The table records approximately 31,000 distinct CDR3 sequences, roughly 4.4% of them present only once. The material sequenced was PBMCs. These receptors originate from a man aged 18 to 35 in good health. Each CDR3 is given with its conserved first and last residue. D genes are given only for firm matches. Not all rows give a size; the values are once, few, many and, for expanded clones, a class.

DNA: TGTGCCAGCAGTTCGCGGGACAGGTTTTCCCGAGCTAACTATGGCTACACCTTC; CDR3: CASSSRDRFSRANYGYTF; V: TRBV2; D: TRBD1; J: TRBJ1-2; size: many
DNA: TGTGCCAGCAGCCCTTACCGGGACAGGGAAAACATTCAGTACTTC; CDR3: CASSPYRDRENIQYF; V: TRBV14; D: TRBD1; J: TRBJ2-4; size: many
DNA: TGCAGCGTTGTCGTGTCAGGGGATAGCAATCAGCCCCAGCATTTT; CDR3: CSVVVSGDSNQPQHF; V: TRBV29-1; D: -; J: TRBJ1-5; size: many
DNA: TGCGCCAGCTCTTCCGGGACAGGGCGCGACGAGCAGTACTTC; CDR3: CASSSGTGRDEQYF; V: TRBV5-1; D: TRBD1; J: TRBJ2-7; size: many
DNA: TGCAGTGCTACCCAACAGGGGCAGTTGACAGATACGCAGTATTTT; CDR3: CSATQQGQLTDTQYF; V: TRBV20-1; D: TRBD1; J: TRBJ2-3; size: many
DNA: TGTGCCAGCAGTTACGGGGGGACTAGCGGGGTCTCAGATACGCAGTATTTT; CDR3: CASSYGGTSGVSDTQYF; V: TRBV6-5; D: TRBD2; J: TRBJ2-3; size: many
DNA: TGTGCCAGCAGTTATGGGGGGGGGGGCCTCTCCAATGAGCAGTTCTTC; CDR3: CASSYGGGGLSNEQFF; V: TRBV6-2/TRBV6-3; D: -; J: TRBJ2-1; size: medium-sized
DNA: TGTGCCAGCAGTGGGGGACAGGGGGCAGTTGAGCAGTTCTTC; CDR3: CASSGGQGAVEQFF; V: TRBV2; D: TRBD1; J: TRBJ2-1; size: many
DNA: TGTGCCAGCAGCGAAACAGGTTCCGGCTACGAGCAGTACTTC; CDR3: CASSETGSGYEQYF; V: TRBV7-9; D: -; J: TRBJ2-7; size: many
DNA: TGCAGCGTTGAGGGTGGAAACACCATATATTTT; CDR3: CSVEGGNTIYF; V: TRBV29-1; D: -; J: TRBJ1-3; size: few
DNA: TGCGCCAGCAGCTTAATGGGCGGCCTCCAAGAGACCCAGTACTTC; CDR3: CASSLMGGLQETQYF; V: TRBV5-1; D: -; J: TRBJ2-5; size: many
DNA: TGTGCCAGCAGTTACAGAGGACGAGCGCTCGAGCAGTACTTC; CDR3: CASSYRGRALEQYF; V: TRBV6-5; D: -; J: TRBJ2-7; size: many
DNA: TGCGCCAGCAGTTTGACTGGGTCGGGGGACTATGGCTACACCTTC; CDR3: CASSLTGSGDYGYTF; V: TRBV5-1; D: -; J: TRBJ1-2; size: many
DNA: TGTGCCATCGGCTCGGCAGATACGCAGTATTTT; CDR3: CAIGSADTQYF; V: TRBV10-3; D: -; J: TRBJ2-3; size: many
DNA: TGTGCCAGCAGCTTGCAAGGGAGCAATCAGCCCCAGCATTTT; CDR3: CASSLQGSNQPQHF; V: TRBV5-6; D: -; J: TRBJ1-5; size: many
DNA: TGTGCCAGCAGTTACTCAGGGAGTAATCAGCCCCAGCATTTT; CDR3: CASSYSGSNQPQHF; V: TRBV6-5; D: -; J: TRBJ1-5; size: many
DNA: TGCGCCAGCAGTAGGGACAGGGGGCGAGATACGCAGTATTTT; CDR3: CASSRDRGRDTQYF; V: TRBV5-1; D: TRBD1; J: TRBJ2-3; size: many
DNA: TGCAGTGCTAACGCGGGGACTAGCGGGGGTTATGAGCAGTTCTTC; CDR3: CSANAGTSGGYEQFF; V: TRBV20-1; D: TRBD2; J: TRBJ2-1; size: -
DNA: TGTGCCAGCCAGCCACAGGGAGGAACCACCGAGCAGTACTTC; CDR3: CASQPQGGTTEQYF; V: TRBV7-2; D: -; J: TRBJ2-7; size: medium-sized
DNA: TGTGCCAGCAGCTTAAGACAGGGGGCCGACGAGCAGTACTTC; CDR3: CASSLRQGADEQYF; V: TRBV7-9; D: TRBD1; J: TRBJ2-7; size: many
DNA: TGTGCCAGCAGGGGACCGGGCCCCCAAGGGCCCCAGCATTTT; CDR3: CASRGPGPQGPQHF; V: TRBV12-3/TRBV12-4; D: -; J: TRBJ1-5; size: many
DNA: TGTGCCAGCAGCTTAGCGGAGGGCGGGCAGTACTTC; CDR3: CASSLAEGGQYF; V: TRBV11-2; D: -; J: TRBJ2-7; size: -
DNA: TGCGCCAGCAGCTGGGCCGGTCAGGGATCTGGAAACACCATATATTTT; CDR3: CASSWAGQGSGNTIYF; V: TRBV5-1; D: -; J: TRBJ1-3; size: many
DNA: TGTGCCATCAGTGCTGCGGACAGTTCACCCCTCCACTTT; CDR3: CAISAADSSPLHF; V: TRBV10-3; D: -; J: TRBJ1-6; size: many
DNA: TGTGCCAGCAGCTTAATCGGGCTAGCGGGGGGCTCCTACTACAATGAGCAGTTCTTC; CDR3: CASSLIGLAGGSYYNEQFF; V: TRBV7-2; D: TRBD2; J: TRBJ2-1; size: many
DNA: TGCGCCAGCAGCGTACTCCGGGGCCCCGGCGAGCAGTACTTC; CDR3: CASSVLRGPGEQYF; V: TRBV5-1; D: -; J: TRBJ2-7; size: many
DNA: TGTGCCAGCTCACCCCCGGGACACGGGACCTACGAGCAGTACTTC; CDR3: CASSPPGHGTYEQYF; V: TRBV18; D: -; J: TRBJ2-7; size: medium-sized
DNA: TGTGCCAGCGTCTTGAGCGGGGGGCCAGAGAAGACCCAGTACTTC; CDR3: CASVLSGGPEKTQYF; V: TRBV2; D: TRBD2; J: TRBJ2-5; size: many
DNA: TGCGCCAGCAGCCAGAACAGGGGGAATGGCTACACCTTC; CDR3: CASSQNRGNGYTF; V: TRBV4-3; D: TRBD1; J: TRBJ1-2; size: many
DNA: -; CDR3: CASSFYICSARTGGTEAFF; V: TRBV7-2; D: -; J: TRBJ1-1; size: -
DNA: TGCGCCAGCAGCTTGGCAGGACTAGCGGGCCATACGCAGTATTTT; CDR3: CASSLAGLAGHTQYF; V: TRBV5-1; D: TRBD2; J: TRBJ2-3; size: many
DNA: TGTGCCAGCAGGTTGTGGGGGTTCAATGAGCAGTTCTTC; CDR3: CASRLWGFNEQFF; V: TRBV5-6; D: -; J: TRBJ2-1; size: many
DNA: TGCGCCAGCAGCTTGGGGGAACGACAGCCCCAGCATTTT; CDR3: CASSLGERQPQHF; V: TRBV5-1; D: -; J: TRBJ1-5; size: many
DNA: TGCAGTGCTAGAGATGGGGGACAGCCCAATTATAGCAATCAGCCCCAGCATTTT; CDR3: CSARDGGQPNYSNQPQHF; V: TRBV20-1; D: TRBD1; J: TRBJ1-5; size: many
DNA: TGTGCCACCAGCCCGAAGAGGCGGATGCGGGAGGCCAACGTCCTGACTTTC; CDR3: CATSPKRRMREANVLTF; V: TRBV15; D: -; J: TRBJ2-6; size: many
DNA: TGCGCCAGCAGCTTCCTCAGGGCAGGGCGCACTGAAAAACTGTTTTTT; CDR3: CASSFLRAGRTEKLFF; V: TRBV5-1; D: -; J: TRBJ1-4; size: many
DNA: TGTGCCAGCTCATCACTCGGGGGTATGAACACTGAAGCTTTCTTT; CDR3: CASSSLGGMNTEAFF; V: TRBV18; D: -; J: TRBJ1-1; size: many